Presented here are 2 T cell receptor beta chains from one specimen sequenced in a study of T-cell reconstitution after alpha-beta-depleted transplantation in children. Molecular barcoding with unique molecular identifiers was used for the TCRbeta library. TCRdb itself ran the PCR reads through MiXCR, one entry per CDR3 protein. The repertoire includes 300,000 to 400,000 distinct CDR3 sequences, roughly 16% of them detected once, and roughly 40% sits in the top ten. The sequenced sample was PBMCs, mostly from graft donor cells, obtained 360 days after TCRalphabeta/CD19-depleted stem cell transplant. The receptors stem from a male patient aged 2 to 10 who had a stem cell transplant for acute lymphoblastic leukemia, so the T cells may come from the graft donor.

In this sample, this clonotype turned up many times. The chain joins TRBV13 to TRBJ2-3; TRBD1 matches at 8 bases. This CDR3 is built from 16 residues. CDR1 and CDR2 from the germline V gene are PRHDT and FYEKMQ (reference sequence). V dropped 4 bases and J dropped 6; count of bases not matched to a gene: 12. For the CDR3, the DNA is TGTGCCAGCAGCTCAAGCAGGACAGGGATTGGGGATACGCAGTATTTT. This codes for CASSSSRTGIGDTQYF.

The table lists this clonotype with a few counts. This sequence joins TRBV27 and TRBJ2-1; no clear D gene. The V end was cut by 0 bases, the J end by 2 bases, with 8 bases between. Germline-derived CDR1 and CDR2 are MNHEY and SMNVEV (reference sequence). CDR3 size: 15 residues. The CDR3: CASSLSAYPYNEQFF. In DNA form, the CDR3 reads TGTGCCAGCAGTTTATCGGCCTATCCCTACAATGAGCAGTTCTTC.